A single T cell receptor beta chain is shown here with its context. As yet, its antigen is unknown. The data were obtained in a study of cytomegalovirus exposure and HLA in healthy donors. Study in general: The use of the same platform for the roughly 110 validation repertoires and the 666 first-cohort repertoires was reported by a later analysis.

Study results and limitations: Reports indicated that the classifier achieved high specificity and sensitivity in diagnosing cytomegalovirus status. While the bulk of TCR sequences proved rare, some public TCRs turned up in many donors. In vitro testing confirmed three CMV-associated chains as specific for CMV antigens.

TCRdb keeps only in-frame clones here, not all; method: immunoSEQ multiplex PCR. Altogether 130,000 or so clones are present, 80% to 90% being singletons, with the ten largest covering more than 0.95%. The sequence derives from a woman aged 18-30 years in good health and CMV-seronegative. Specimen: PBMCs.

The CDR3 nucleotides read TGTGCCAGCTCCGGAGACTTTCGAAACACCATATATTTT. Encoded protein: CASSGDFRNTIYF. The V call is TRBV2, the J call TRBJ1-3; D call uncertain. CDR3 length: 13 amino acids. Deletions cut 8 bases from V and 5 bases from J, with 13 bases between. Germline V gives CDR1 SNHLY, CDR2 FYNNEI. Combining the CDR3 with reference TRBV2 and TRBJ1-3 gives the whole variable domain EPEVTQTPSHQVTQMGQEVILRCVPISNHLYFYWYRQILGQKVEFLVSFYNNEISEKSEIFDDQFSVERPDGSNFTLKIRSTKLEDSAMYFCASSGDFRNTIYFGEGSWLTVV.